A single sample is the source of the 6 T cell receptor beta chains below, sequenced in a study. One entry per CDR3 protein results from TCRdb running MiXCR on the RT-PCR reads. The repertoire holds about 700,000 distinct CDR3 sequences, with approximately 14% as singletons. The sequencing input was memory CD4+ T cells from blood. Receptors originate from a female donor in good health, serving as a healthy control.

The chain recombines TRBV27 with TRBJ2-4, with 10 bases that match TRBD2. Germline values: CDR1 MNHEY, CDR2 SMNVEV (reference sequence). The length of the CDR3 is 15 residues. V was pared by 4 bases and J by 7 bases, with 7 bases of the junction left unmatched. The CDR3 coding sequence is TGTGCCAGCAGTTGGGCAGCGGGAGGGTTCAACATTCAGTACTTC. Translating it yields CASSWAAGGFNIQYF.

About this clonotype itself: A read error may be the cause here, since a much bigger clone is one base away. CDR3 in amino acids: CASSLGRDLPLHF. In nucleotides, the CDR3 is TGTGCCAGCAGCCTCGGCAGGGATTTACCCCTCCACTTT. The rearrangement joins TRBV7-3 to TRBJ1-6; tentative D call: TRBD1 (5 bases). The CDR3 loop spans 13 amino acids. Germline lookup yields CDR1 SGHTA and CDR2 FQGTGA. V was clipped by 5 bases and J by 12 bases, with 14 bases between them. The variable domain in full, completed from reference TRBV7-3 and TRBJ1-6, reads GAGVSQTPSNKVTEKGKYVELRCDPISGHTALYWYRQSLGQGPEFLIYFQGTGAADDSGLPNDRFFAVRPEGSVSTLKIQRTERGDSAVYLCASSLGRDLPLHFGNGTRLTVT.

The V gene is TRBV4-3, the J gene TRBJ2-1, with 10 bases matching TRBD2. The V gene's germline CDR1 is LGHNA and CDR2 YSLEER. J was trimmed by 0 bases and V by 4 bases; bases with no gene match: 6. This CDR3 comprises 17 residues. CDR3 amino acids: CASSPLAGTSSYNEQFF. CDR3 DNA: TGCGCCAGCAGCCCACTAGCGGGAACTAGCTCCTACAATGAGCAGTTCTTC.

This clonotype was observed a handful of times. The V and J genes are TRBV12-3 or TRBV12-4 and TRBJ2-7; TRBD2 is a possible D gene (7 bases). The ends were cut back, 5 bases at V and 5 bases at J, with 13 bases in the middle. The CDR3 has 13 amino acids. The chain's CDR3 is CASSRRGGHEQYF. The CDR3 coding sequence is TGTGCCAGCAGTCGTCGCGGGGGCCACGAGCAGTACTTC.

J is TRBJ1-3 and V is TRBV12-5; D unresolved. The CDR3 sequence is 14 residues long. Germline V gene sequence: CDR1 LGHNT, CDR2 FRNRAP. The V and J ends lost 6 bases and 0 bases respectively, with 9 bases between them. The CDR3 DNA reads TGTGCTAGTGGGTCCGGGGACTCTGGAAACACCATATATTTT. Its translation: CASGSGDSGNTIYF.

This clonotype was observed a few times. The V gene is TRBV30, the J gene TRBJ1-1; no firm D call. Germline CDR1 and CDR2: GTSNPN and SVGIG (reference sequence). V was trimmed by 0 bases and J by 1 base, leaving 9 bases between them. The CDR3 spans 14 residues. The CDR3 reads CAWSVGPGNTEAFF. The CDR3 DNA is TGTGCCTGGAGTGTAGGGCCTGGGAACACTGAAGCTTTCTTT.